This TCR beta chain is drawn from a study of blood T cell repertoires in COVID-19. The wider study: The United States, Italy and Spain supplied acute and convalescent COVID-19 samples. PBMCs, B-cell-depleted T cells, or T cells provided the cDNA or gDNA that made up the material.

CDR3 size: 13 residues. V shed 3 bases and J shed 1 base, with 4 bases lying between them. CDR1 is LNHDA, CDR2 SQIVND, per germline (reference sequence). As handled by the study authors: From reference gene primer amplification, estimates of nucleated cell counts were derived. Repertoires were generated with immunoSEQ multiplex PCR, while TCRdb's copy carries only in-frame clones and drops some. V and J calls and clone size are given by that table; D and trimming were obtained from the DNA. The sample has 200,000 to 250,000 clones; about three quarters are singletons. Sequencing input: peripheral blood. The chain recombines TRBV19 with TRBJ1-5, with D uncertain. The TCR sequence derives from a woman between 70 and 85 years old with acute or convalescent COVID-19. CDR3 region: CASSMTSNQPQHF. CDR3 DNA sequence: TGTGCCAGTAGTATGACAAGCAATCAGCCCCAGCATTTT. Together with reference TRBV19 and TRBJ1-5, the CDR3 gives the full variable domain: DGGITQSPKYLFRKEGQNVTLSCEQNLNHDAMYWYRQDPGQGLRLIYYSQIVNDFQKGDIAEGYSVSREKKESFPLTVTSAQKNPTAFYLCASSMTSNQPQHFGDGTRLSIL.